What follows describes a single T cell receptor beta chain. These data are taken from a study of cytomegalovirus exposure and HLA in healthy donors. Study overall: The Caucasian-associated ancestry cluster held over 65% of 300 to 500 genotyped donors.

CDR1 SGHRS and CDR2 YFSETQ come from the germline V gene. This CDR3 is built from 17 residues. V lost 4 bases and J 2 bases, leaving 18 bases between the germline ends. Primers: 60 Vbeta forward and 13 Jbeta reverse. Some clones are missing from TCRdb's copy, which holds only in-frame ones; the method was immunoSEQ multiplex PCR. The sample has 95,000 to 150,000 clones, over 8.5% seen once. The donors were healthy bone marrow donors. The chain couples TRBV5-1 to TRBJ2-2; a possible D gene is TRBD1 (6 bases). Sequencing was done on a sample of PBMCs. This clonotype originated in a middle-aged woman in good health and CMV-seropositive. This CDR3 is CASSLGVGTINTGELFF. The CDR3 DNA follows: TGCGCCAGCAGCCTAGGGGTAGGGACAATCAACACCGGGGAGCTGTTTTTT.